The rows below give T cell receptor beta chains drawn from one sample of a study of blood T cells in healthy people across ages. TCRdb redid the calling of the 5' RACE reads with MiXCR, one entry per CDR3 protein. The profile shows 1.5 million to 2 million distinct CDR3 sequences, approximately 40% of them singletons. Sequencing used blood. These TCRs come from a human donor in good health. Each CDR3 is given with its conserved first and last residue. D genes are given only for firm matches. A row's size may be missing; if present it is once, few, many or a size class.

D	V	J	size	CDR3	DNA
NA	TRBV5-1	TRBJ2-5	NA	CASSLDLAAKETQYF	TGCGCCAGCAGCTTGGATTTGGCGGCTAAGGAGACCCAGTACTTC
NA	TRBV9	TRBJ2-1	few	CASSVVNWGGLYNEQFF	TGTGCCAGCAGCGTAGTAAATTGGGGCGGCCTGTACAATGAGCAGTTCTTC
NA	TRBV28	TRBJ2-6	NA	CARSQAGANVLTF	TGTGCCCGCAGTCAGGCTGGGGCCAACGTCCTGACTTTC
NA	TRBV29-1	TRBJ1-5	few	CSVGVNQPQHF	TGCAGCGTTGGGGTTAATCAGCCCCAGCATTTT
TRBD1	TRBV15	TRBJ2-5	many	CATSTLDRGRSPNTKETQYF	TGTGCCACCAGCACACTCGACAGGGGCCGGTCCCCCAACACCAAAGAGACCCAGTACTTC
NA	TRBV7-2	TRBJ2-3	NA	CASSLQGIGLTDTQYF	TGTGCCAGCAGCTTACAGGGGATCGGGCTCACAGATACGCAGTATTTT
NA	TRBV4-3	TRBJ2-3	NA	CASSQDQAFPADTQYF	TGCGCCAGCAGCCAAGATCAGGCCTTCCCCGCAGATACGCAGTATTTT
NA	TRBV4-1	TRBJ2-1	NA	CASSPGAGQFF	TGCGCCAGCAGCCCGGGTGCGGGGCAGTTCTTC
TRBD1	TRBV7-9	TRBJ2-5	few	CASSLEVDRDQETQYF	TGTGCCAGCAGCTTAGAAGTGGACAGGGACCAAGAGACCCAGTACTTC
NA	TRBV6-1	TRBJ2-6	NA	CASKKGTGANVLTF	TGTGCCAGCAAAAAGGGGACCGGGGCCAACGTCCTGACTTTC
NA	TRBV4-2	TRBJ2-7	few	CASSQGRATSYEQYF	TGTGCCAGCAGCCAAGGTCGCGCCACCTCCTACGAGCAGTACTTC
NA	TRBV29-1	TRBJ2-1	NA	CSVEAGPSLNEQFF	TGCAGCGTTGAAGCCGGGCCCTCGCTGAATGAGCAGTTCTTC
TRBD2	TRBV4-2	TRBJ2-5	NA	CASSHSPGLAGGQETQYF	TGTGCCAGCTCCCATTCGCCGGGACTAGCGGGGGGGCAAGAGACCCAGTACTTC
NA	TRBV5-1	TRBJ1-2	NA	CASSSTQGPFNYGYTF	TGCGCCAGCAGCTCGACTCAGGGGCCTTTTAACTATGGCTACACCTTC
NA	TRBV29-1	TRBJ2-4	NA	CSVEALAKNIQYF	TGCAGCGTTGAAGCTTTAGCCAAAAACATTCAGTACTTC
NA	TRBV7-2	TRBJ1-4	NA	CASSLVGTSNEKLFF	TGTGCCAGCAGCTTAGTGGGGACATCTAATGAAAAACTGTTTTTT
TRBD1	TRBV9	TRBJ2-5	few	CASSPGQGANQETQYF	TGTGCCAGCAGCCCGGGACAGGGGGCTAACCAAGAGACCCAGTACTTC
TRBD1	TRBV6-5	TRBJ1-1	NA	CASSYIDRVGVDTEAFF	TGTGCCAGCAGTTACATTGACAGGGTAGGGGTGGACACTGAAGCTTTCTTT
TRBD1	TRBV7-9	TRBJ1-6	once	CASSSPGTGPANSPLHF	TGTGCCAGCAGCTCACCCGGGACAGGGCCTGCGAATTCACCCCTCCACTTT
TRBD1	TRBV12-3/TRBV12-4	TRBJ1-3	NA	CASTQQGAGNTIYF	TGTGCCAGCACCCAACAGGGGGCTGGAAACACCATATATTTT
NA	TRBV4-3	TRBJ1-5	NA	CASSLSAGDDQPQHF	TGCGCCAGCAGCCTTAGCGCAGGGGACGATCAGCCCCAGCATTTT
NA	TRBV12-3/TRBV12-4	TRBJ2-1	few	CASTRDPSYNEQFF	TGTGCCAGCACCCGGGACCCCTCCTACAATGAGCAGTTCTTC
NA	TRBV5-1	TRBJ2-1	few	CASSLDGANEQFF	TGCGCCAGCAGCTTGGATGGCGCCAATGAGCAGTTCTTC
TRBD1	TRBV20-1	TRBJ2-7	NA	CSAGQGIHEQYF	TGCAGTGCTGGACAGGGAATCCACGAGCAGTACTTC
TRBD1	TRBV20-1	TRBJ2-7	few	CSAVYRGYEQYF	TGCAGTGCAGTATACAGGGGGTACGAGCAGTACTTC
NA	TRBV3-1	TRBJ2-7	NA	CASSQEDRGTQYF	TGTGCCAGCAGCCAAGAGGATAGGGGGACGCAGTACTTC
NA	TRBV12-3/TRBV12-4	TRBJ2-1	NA	CANSIPGHPYNEQFF	TGTGCCAACAGCATTCCGGGACACCCTTACAATGAGCAGTTCTTC
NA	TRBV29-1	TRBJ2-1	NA	CSVEPSGGNEQFF	TGCAGCGTTGAACCGTCTGGCGGCAATGAGCAGTTCTTC
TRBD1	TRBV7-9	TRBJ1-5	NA	CASSQRWTGGDQPQHF	TGTGCCAGCAGCCAAAGGTGGACAGGGGGTGATCAGCCCCAGCATTTT
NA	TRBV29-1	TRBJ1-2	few	CSVQHLTGYGYTF	TGCAGCGTTCAGCACCTAACAGGGTATGGCTACACCTTC
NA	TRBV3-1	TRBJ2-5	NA	CASSHTGIGETQYF	TGTGCCAGCAGCCACACCGGCATTGGAGAGACCCAGTACTTC
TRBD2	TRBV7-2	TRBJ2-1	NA	CASRLAGGPRSLFF	TGTGCCAGCAGATTAGCGGGGGGGCCTCGGAGTCTGTTCTTC
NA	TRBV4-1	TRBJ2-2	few	CASSQGGGFAGTGELFF	TGCGCCAGCAGCCAAGGGGGAGGTTTCGCGGGCACCGGGGAGCTGTTTTTT
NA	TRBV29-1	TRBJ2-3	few	CSVEGSRGTDTQYF	TGCAGCGTTGAAGGGAGTCGGGGGACAGATACGCAGTATTTT
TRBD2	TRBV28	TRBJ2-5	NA	CASSSPLGLAETQYF	TGTGCCAGCAGTTCTCCCCTGGGACTAGCAGAGACCCAGTACTTC
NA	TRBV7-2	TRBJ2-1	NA	CASSLAARGLSEQFF	TGTGCCAGCAGCTTAGCGGCGCGGGGGCTTTCGGAGCAGTTCTTC
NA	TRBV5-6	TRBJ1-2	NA	CASSIGQSYGYTF	TGTGCCAGCAGCATCGGACAGTCATATGGCTACACCTTC
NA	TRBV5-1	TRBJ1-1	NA	CATRETQGTEAFF	TGCGCCACCCGAGAGACTCAGGGGACTGAAGCTTTCTTT
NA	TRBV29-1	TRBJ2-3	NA	CSVVEPSQGDTQYF	TGCAGCGTTGTTGAGCCTAGTCAGGGAGATACGCAGTATTTT
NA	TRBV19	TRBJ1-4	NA	CATRGVGGGEKLFF	TGTGCCACTAGAGGGGTCGGGGGAGGAGAAAAACTGTTTTTT